The T cell receptor (beta chain) described here comes from a study of cytomegalovirus exposure and HLA in healthy donors. Study results and limitations: Data from an earlier analysis indicated that most TCR beta V segments were productive either about 87% or about 30% of the time.

Each of the donors was a healthy bone marrow donor. About this clone: The antigen is unknown.

The PCR used 60 Vbeta and 13 Jbeta primers. Method: immunoSEQ multiplex PCR; TCRdb's copy keeps in-frame clones and lacks some. The sample consists of roughly 99,000 clones, about three quarters of them appearing once. The receptor was isolated from a man aged 25-40 years in good health and CMV-seronegative. The specimen was PBMCs.

The CDR3 is CASSLSASSTDTQYF. As DNA, the CDR3 is TGTGCCAGCAGCCTTAGTGCCTCTAGCACAGATACGCAGTATTTT. The V and J genes are TRBV7-7 and TRBJ2-3; D is unresolved. The CDR3 has 15 amino acids. The V and J ends lost 5 bases and 0 bases respectively, with 12 bases between them. The V gene's germline CDR1 is SSHAT and CDR2 FNYEAQ (reference sequence).